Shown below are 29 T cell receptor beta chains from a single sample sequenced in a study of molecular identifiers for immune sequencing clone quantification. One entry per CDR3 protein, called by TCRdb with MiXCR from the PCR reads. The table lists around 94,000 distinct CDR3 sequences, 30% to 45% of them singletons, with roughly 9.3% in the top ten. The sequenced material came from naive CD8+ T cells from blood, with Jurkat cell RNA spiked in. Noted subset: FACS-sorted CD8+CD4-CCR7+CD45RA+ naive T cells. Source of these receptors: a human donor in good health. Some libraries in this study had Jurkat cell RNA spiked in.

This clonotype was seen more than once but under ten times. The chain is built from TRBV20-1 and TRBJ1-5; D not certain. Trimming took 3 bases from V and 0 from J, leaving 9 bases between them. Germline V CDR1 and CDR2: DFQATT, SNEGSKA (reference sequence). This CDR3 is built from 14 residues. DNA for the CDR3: TGCAGTGCTAGCTATCCGGTTAGCAATCAGCCCCAGCATTTT. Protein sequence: CSASYPVSNQPQHF.

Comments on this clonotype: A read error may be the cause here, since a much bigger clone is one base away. Written as DNA, the CDR3 is TGTGCCAGCATCATAGACGGCGGGGAGCTGTTTTTT. Encoded protein: CASIIDGGELFF. The V and J genes are TRBV7-8 and TRBJ2-2; D is undetermined. Trimming cost V 7 bases and J 7 bases, with 10 bases left between them. The CDR3 totals 12 residues. Germline assignment: CDR1 SGHVS and CDR2 FQNEAQ.

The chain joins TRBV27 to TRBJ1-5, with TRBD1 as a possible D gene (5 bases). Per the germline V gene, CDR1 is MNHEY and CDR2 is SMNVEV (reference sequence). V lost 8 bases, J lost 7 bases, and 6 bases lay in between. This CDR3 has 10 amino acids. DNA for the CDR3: TGTGCCAGCGGGGGGCAGCCCCAGCATTTT. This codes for CASGGQPQHF.

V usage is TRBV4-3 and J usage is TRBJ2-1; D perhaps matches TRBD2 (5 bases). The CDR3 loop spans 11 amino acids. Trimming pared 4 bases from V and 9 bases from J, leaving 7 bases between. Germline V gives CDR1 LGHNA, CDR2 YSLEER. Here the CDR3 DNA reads TGCGCCAGCAGCCCCGGAGGTGAGCAGTTCTTC. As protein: CASSPGGEQFF.

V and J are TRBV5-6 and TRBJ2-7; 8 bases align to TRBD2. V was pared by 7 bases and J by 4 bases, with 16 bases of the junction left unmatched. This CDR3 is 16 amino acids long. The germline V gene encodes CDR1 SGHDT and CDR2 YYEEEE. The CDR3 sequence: CASCRVEGREEYEQYF. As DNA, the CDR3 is TGTGCCAGCTGCCGGGTCGAGGGGCGGGAGGAATACGAGCAGTACTTC. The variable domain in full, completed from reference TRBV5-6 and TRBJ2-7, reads DAGVTQSPTHLIKTRGQQVTLRCSPKSGHDTVSWYQQALGQGPQFIFQYYEEEERQRGNFPDRFSGHQFPNYSSELNVNALLLGDSALYLCASCRVEGREEYEQYFGPGTRLTVT.

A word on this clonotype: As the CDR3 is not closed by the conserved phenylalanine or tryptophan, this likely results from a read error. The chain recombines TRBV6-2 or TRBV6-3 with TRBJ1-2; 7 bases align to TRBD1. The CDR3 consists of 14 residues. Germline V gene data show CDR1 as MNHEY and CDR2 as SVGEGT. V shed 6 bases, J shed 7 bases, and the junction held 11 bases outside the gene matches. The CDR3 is CASRTIDRDAGYTS. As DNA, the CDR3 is TGTGCCAGCAGGACCATCGACAGGGATGCTGGCTACACCTCC.

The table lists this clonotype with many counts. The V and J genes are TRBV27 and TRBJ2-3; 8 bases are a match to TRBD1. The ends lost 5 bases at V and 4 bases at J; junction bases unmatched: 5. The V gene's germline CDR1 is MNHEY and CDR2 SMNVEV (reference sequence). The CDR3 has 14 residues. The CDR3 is CASSIGTGADTQYF. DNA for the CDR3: TGTGCCAGCAGTATAGGGACAGGAGCAGATACGCAGTATTTT.

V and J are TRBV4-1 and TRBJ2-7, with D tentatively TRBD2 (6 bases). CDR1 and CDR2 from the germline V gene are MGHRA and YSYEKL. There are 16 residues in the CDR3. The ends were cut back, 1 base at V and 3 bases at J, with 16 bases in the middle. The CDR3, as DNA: TGCGCCAGCAGCCAAGGTACCCGGGAGAGGAACTACGAGCAGTACTTC. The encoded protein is CASSQGTRERNYEQYF.

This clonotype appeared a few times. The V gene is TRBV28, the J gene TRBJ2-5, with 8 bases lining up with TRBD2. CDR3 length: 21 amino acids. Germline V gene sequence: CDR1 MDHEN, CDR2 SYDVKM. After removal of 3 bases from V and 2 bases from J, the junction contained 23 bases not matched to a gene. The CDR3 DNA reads TGTGCCAGCAGTTTCTCCTGGCAACAGGATTACCTAGCGGGTAGACAAGAGACCCAGTACTTC. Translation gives CASSFSWQQDYLAGRQETQYF.

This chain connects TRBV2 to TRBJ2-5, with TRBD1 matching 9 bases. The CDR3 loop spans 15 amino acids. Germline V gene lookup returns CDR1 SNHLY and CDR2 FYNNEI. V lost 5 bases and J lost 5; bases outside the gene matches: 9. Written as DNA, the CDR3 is TGTGCCAGCAGTAGTCCCGGGACAGGGATGGAGACCCAGTACTTC. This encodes CASSSPGTGMETQYF.

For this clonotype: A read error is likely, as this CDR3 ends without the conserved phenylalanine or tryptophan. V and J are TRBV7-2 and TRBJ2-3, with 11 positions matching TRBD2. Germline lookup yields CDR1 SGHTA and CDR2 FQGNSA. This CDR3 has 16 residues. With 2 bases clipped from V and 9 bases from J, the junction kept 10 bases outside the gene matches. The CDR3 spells CASSLSRSGREETQYL. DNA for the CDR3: TGTGCCAGCAGCTTAAGTCGTAGCGGGAGGGAGGAGACGCAGTATTTG.

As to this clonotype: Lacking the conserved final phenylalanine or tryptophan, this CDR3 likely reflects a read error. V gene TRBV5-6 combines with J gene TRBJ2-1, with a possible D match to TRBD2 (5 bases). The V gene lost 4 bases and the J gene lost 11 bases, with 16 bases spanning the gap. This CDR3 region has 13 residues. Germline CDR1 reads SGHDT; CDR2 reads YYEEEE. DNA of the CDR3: TGTGCCAGCAGCCCTTTCAATAGCGATAAGCAGTTCCTC. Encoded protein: CASSPFNSDKQFL.

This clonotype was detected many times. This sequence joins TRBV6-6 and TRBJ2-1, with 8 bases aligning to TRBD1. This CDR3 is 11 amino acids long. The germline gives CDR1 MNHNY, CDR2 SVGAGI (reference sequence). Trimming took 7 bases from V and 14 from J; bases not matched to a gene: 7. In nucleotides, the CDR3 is TGTGCCAGCACCACAGGGGGACAGGAGTTCTTC. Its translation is CASTTGGQEFF.

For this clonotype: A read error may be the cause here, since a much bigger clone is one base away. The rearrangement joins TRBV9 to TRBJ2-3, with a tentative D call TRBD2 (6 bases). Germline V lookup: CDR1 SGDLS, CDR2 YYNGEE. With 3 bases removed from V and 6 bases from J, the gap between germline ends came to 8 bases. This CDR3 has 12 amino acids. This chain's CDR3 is CASSEDYDTQYF. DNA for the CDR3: TGTGCCAGCAGCGAGGACTACGATACGCAGTATTTT.

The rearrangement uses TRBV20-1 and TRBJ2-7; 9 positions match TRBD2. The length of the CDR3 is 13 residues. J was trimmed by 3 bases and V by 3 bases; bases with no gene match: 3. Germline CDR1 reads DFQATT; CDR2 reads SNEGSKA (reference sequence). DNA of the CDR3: TGCAGTGCTAGGGGACTAGCCGGCTACGAGCAGTACTTC. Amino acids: CSARGLAGYEQYF.

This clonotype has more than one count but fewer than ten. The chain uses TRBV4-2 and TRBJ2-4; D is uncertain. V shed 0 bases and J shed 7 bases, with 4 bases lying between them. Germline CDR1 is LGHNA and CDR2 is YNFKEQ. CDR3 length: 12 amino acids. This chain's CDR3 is CASSQDSNIQYF. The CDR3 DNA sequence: TGTGCCAGCAGCCAAGACAGTAACATTCAGTACTTC.

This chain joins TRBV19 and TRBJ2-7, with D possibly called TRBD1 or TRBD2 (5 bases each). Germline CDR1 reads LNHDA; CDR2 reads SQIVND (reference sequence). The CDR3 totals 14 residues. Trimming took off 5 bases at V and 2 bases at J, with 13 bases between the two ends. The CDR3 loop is CASSVGAGTYEQYF. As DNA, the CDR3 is TGTGCCAGTAGTGTTGGGGCGGGCACCTACGAGCAGTACTTC.

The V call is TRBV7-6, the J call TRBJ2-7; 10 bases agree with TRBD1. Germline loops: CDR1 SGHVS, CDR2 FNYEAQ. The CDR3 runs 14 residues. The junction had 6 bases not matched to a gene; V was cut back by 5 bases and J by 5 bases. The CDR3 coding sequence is TGTGCCAGCAGCCCAGGGACAGGGGTGAACGAGCAGTACTTC. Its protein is CASSPGTGVNEQYF.

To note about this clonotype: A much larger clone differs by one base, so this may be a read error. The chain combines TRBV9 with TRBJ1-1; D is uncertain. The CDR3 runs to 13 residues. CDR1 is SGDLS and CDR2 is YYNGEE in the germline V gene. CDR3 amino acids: CASSVGGYTEASF. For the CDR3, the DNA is TGTGCCAGCAGCGTAGGGGGTTACACTGAAGCTTCCTTT.

The CDR3 sequence: CASSDVGIGVCGYTF. The CDR3 nucleotides are TGTGCCAGCAGTGATGTGGGTATTGGAGTCTGTGGCTACACCTTC. This rearrangement joins TRBV2 to TRBJ1-2; D is unclear. Per germline, CDR1 SNHLY and CDR2 FYNNEI. Trimming took 3 bases from V and 7 from J, leaving 18 bases between them. The CDR3 covers 15 residues.

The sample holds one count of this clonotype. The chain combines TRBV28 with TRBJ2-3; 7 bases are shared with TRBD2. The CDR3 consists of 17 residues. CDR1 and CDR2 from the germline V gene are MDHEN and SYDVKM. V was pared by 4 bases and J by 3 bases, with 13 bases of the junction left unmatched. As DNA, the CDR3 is TGTGCCAGCAGTTCCCACTTGGGTGGGGGGGTTACAGATACGCAGTATTTT. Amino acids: CASSSHLGGGVTDTQYF.

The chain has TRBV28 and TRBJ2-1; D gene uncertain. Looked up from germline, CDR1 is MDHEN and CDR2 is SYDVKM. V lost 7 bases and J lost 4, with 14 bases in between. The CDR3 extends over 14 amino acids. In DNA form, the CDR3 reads TGTGCCAGCAAGTTCCGGTTGGGGTACAATGAGCAGTTCTTC. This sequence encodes CASKFRLGYNEQFF.

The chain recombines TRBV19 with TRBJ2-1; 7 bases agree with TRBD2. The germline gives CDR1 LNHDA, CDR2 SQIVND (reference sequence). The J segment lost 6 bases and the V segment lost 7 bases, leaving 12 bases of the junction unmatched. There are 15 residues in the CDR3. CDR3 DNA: TGTGCCAGTAAGGAGGGCGGGAGCAATTTCAATGAGCAGTTCTTC. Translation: CASKEGGSNFNEQFF.

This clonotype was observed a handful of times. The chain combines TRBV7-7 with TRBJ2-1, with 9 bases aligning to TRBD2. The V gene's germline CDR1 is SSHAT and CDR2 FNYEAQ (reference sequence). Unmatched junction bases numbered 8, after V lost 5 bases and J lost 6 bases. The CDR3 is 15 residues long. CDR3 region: CASSPGGGAGNEQFF. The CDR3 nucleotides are TGTGCCAGCAGCCCCGGCGGGGGGGCCGGCAATGAGCAGTTCTTC. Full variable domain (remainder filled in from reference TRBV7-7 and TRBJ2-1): GAGVSQSPRYKVTKRGQDVTLRCDPISSHATLYWYQQALGQGPEFLTYFNYEAQPDKSGLPSDRFSAERPEGSISTLTIQRTEQRDSAMYRCASSPGGGAGNEQFFGPGTRLTVL.

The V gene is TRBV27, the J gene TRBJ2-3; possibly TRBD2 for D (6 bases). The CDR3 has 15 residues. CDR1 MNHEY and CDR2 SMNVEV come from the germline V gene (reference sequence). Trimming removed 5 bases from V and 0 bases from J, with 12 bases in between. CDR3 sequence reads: CASSPSGGSTDTQYF. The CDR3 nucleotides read TGTGCCAGCAGTCCGTCCGGGGGTAGCACAGATACGCAGTATTTT.

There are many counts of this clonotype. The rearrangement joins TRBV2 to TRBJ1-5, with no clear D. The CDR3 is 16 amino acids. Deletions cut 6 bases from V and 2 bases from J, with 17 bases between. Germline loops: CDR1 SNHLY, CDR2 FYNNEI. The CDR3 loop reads CASRLYTYSGNQPQHF. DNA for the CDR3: TGTGCCAGCAGGCTGTACACCTACAGTGGCAATCAGCCCCAGCATTTT.

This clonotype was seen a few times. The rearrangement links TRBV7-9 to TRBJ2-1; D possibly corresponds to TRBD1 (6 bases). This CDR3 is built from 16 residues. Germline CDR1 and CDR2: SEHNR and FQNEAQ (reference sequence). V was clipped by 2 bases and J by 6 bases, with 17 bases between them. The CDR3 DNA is TGTGCCAGCAGCTTATCCCCCAGGGGATACGCCAATGAGCAGTTCTTC. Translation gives CASSLSPRGYANEQFF.

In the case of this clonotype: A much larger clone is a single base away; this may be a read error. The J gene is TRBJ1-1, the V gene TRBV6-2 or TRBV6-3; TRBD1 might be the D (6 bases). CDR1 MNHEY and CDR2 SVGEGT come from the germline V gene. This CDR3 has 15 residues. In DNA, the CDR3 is TGTGACAGCAGTTACTCGATGGACAGAAACACTGAAGCTTTCTTT. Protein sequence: CDSSYSMDRNTEAFF.

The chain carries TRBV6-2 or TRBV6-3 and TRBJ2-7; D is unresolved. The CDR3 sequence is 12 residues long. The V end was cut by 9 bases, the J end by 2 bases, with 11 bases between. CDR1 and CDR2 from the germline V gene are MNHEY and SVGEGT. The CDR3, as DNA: TGTGCCAGTGTCGGCGAAGCCTACGAGCAGTACTTC. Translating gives CASVGEAYEQYF.